One sample yielded the 20 T cell receptor beta chains listed below, sequenced in a study of human T cells and chemical hapten exposure (dated by TCRdb to about 2021). The method was RACE. TCRdb shows the sequencer as NextSeq 500. The public reads were reanalyzed by TCRdb: fastp trimming at Q25, MiXCR alignment, in-frame beta chains only. Duplicate CDR3 protein sequences are folded into a single record with the most common DNA and genes. Within this sample are under 90,000 distinct CDR3 sequences, with 7% to 9% of them counted one time only. The top ten clones comprise around 1.4% of the sample. This sample's time point label indicates: healthy volunteer bleed at 6 weeks. Total RNA was extracted from unfractionated whole blood that had been collected in Tempus Blood RNA tubes. The sample was whole blood. These receptors were taken from a male donor in good health. Some clones in this sample may be carry-over from other donors' samples.

V is TRBV30 and J is TRBJ1-1; perhaps TRBD1 as D (6 bases). Germline V CDR1 and CDR2: GTSNPN, SVGIG (reference sequence). The CDR3 totals 13 residues. Trimming left V 0 bases short and J 11 bases short, with 16 bases between. In DNA, the CDR3 is TGTGCCTGGAGTGTACGGGCAGGGGTGGCCGCTTTCTTT. Translated: CAWSVRAGVAAFF.

The J gene is TRBJ2-1, the V gene TRBV20-1; no clear D gene. Germline-derived CDR1 and CDR2 are DFQATT and SNEGSKA (reference sequence). Trimming pared 4 bases from V and 6 bases from J, leaving 10 bases between. The CDR3 has 12 amino acids. The CDR3 coding sequence is TGCAGTGCTACCGGCCAGTTCAATGAGCAGTTCTTC. It encodes CSATGQFNEQFF.

The table lists this clonotype with many counts. The J gene is TRBJ1-4, the V gene TRBV7-9; D is ambiguous. Germline V gives CDR1 SEHNR, CDR2 FQNEAQ (reference sequence). The CDR3 spans 13 residues. V was cut by 4 bases and J by 3 bases, with 6 bases left in between. The CDR3 sequence: CASSSGANEKLFF. DNA of the CDR3: TGTGCCAGCAGCTCCGGGGCTAATGAAAAACTGTTTTTT.

J is TRBJ2-1 and V is TRBV6-2 or TRBV6-3; D is ambiguous. CDR1 MNHEY and CDR2 SVGEGT come from the germline V gene. V shed 5 bases and J shed 7 bases, with 6 bases lying between them. The CDR3 runs to 11 residues. The CDR3 coding sequence is TGTGCCAGCAGTCCTAGAAATGAGCAGTTCTTC. It encodes CASSPRNEQFF.

The chain employs TRBV25-1 and TRBJ2-3; the D is unclear. CDR3 size: 12 residues. The V and J ends lost 1 base and 2 bases respectively, with 1 base between them. Germline lookup yields CDR1 MGHDK and CDR2 SYGVNS. CDR3 loop: CASSEFTDTQYF. CDR3 DNA sequence: TGTGCCAGCAGTGAATTCACAGATACGCAGTATTTT.

The chain couples TRBV7-9 to TRBJ2-2, with 8 bases lining up with TRBD2. The V gene end was trimmed by 4 bases and the J gene end by 1 base; junction bases not matched to a gene: 5. The CDR3 is 16 residues long. CDR1 and CDR2 (germline): SEHNR, FQNEAQ (reference sequence). The DNA of the CDR3 is TGTGCCAGCAGCTCGATACTAGCGGTGAACACCGGGGAGCTGTTTTTT. It encodes CASSSILAVNTGELFF. The full variable domain, its missing parts supplied by reference TRBV7-9 and TRBJ2-2, is DTGVSQNPRHKITKRGQNVTFRCDPISEHNRLYWYRQTLGQGPEFLTYFQNEAQLEKSRLLSDRFSAERPKGSFSTLEIQRTEQGDSAMYLCASSSILAVNTGELFFGEGSRLTVL.

J is TRBJ2-2 and V is TRBV29-1, with D possibly being TRBD1 or TRBD2 (5 bases each). The V end was cut by 6 bases, the J end by 3 bases, with 14 bases between. Germline CDR1 and CDR2: SQVTM and ANQGSEA. The CDR3 is 14 residues long. The CDR3 DNA is TGCAGCGTGGACTCGGGACCATACACCGGGGAGCTGTTTTTT. Protein product: CSVDSGPYTGELFF.

This clonotype was seen at least ten times. The chain joins TRBV4-2 to TRBJ1-4; D is unresolved. Germline assignment: CDR1 LGHNA and CDR2 YNFKEQ. The V end was cut by 0 bases, the J end by 8 bases, with 7 bases between. The CDR3 runs 13 residues. CDR3 in amino acids: CASSQDGREKLFF. DNA of the CDR3: TGTGCCAGCAGCCAAGATGGAAGAGAAAAACTGTTTTTT.

The rearrangement joins TRBV10-3 to TRBJ2-6; D not resolved. Germline lookup yields CDR1 ENHRY and CDR2 SYGVKD. V was clipped by 4 bases and J by 0 bases, with 13 bases between them. The CDR3 consists of 17 residues. The CDR3: CAISASTGASGANVLTF. DNA for the CDR3: TGTGCCATCAGTGCCTCCACCGGAGCCTCTGGGGCCAACGTCCTGACTTTC.

This clonotype was seen many times. V usage is TRBV4-3 and J usage is TRBJ2-1; TRBD2 agrees at 10 bases. This CDR3 comprises 16 residues. The ends lost 0 bases at V and 3 bases at J; junction bases unmatched: 2. Germline V gives CDR1 LGHNA, CDR2 YSLEER. CDR3 amino acids: CASSQDASGGYNEQFF. CDR3 DNA: TGCGCCAGCAGCCAAGACGCTAGCGGGGGCTACAATGAGCAGTTCTTC.

The chain employs TRBV12-3 or TRBV12-4 and TRBJ1-2, with TRBD1 as a possible D gene (6 bases). The CDR3 runs 17 residues. Trimming shortened V by 6 bases and J by 1 base, and 21 bases separated the two germline ends. The CDR3 here is CASSIATGLYHNYGYTF. In nucleotides, the CDR3 is TGTGCCAGCAGCATTGCGACAGGACTCTACCATAACTATGGCTACACCTTC.

The chain recombines TRBV20-1 with TRBJ1-4; 11 nucleotides line up with TRBD1. The ends lost 3 bases at V and 1 base at J; junction bases unmatched: 7. Germline CDR1 is DFQATT and CDR2 is SNEGSKA (reference sequence). This CDR3 is 17 amino acids long. The CDR3: CSASGQGATLTNEKLFF. Written as DNA, the CDR3 is TGCAGTGCTAGCGGACAGGGGGCAACTTTAACTAATGAAAAACTGTTTTTT.

This clonotype was observed a handful of times. The CDR3 loop reads CASSLGQPYNEQFF. As DNA, the CDR3 is TGTGCCAGCAGCTTAGGACAGCCTTACAATGAGCAGTTCTTC. J is TRBJ2-1 and V is TRBV5-5; D is possibly TRBD1 (6 bases). CDR3 length: 14 residues. V was shortened by 2 bases and J by 4 bases, with 10 bases between the two germline ends. Germline CDR1 and CDR2: SGHKS and YYEKEE (reference sequence).

The CDR3 here is CTSSHKATSEAFF. In nucleotides, the CDR3 is TGCACCAGCAGCCACAAAGCGACAAGTGAAGCTTTCTTT. V and J are TRBV1 and TRBJ1-1. TRBV1 is tagged as a pseudogene. CDR3 length: 13 amino acids.

This clonotype has a count of ten or more. The CDR3 here is CASSLLAERYNEQFF. DNA of the CDR3: TGTGCCAGCAGCCTGCTAGCGGAGCGATACAATGAGCAGTTCTTC. This rearrangement joins TRBV7-9 to TRBJ2-1; TRBD2 matches 7 bases. The CDR3 has 15 amino acids. Germline V gene data show CDR1 as SEHNR and CDR2 as FQNEAQ (reference sequence). V dropped 5 bases and J dropped 4; count of bases not matched to a gene: 8.

The genes are TRBV7-9 and TRBJ2-2; no definite D call. V gave up 2 bases and J gave up 3 bases, with 7 bases separating them. The CDR3 covers 14 residues. CDR1 is SEHNR and CDR2 is FQNEAQ in the germline V gene (reference sequence). CDR3 in DNA: TGTGCCAGCAGCTTATTAAGGGACACCGGGGAGCTGTTTTTT. This gives the protein CASSLLRDTGELFF.

The genes are TRBV13 and TRBJ2-5; TRBD1 agrees at 10 bases. J lost 4 bases, V lost 4 bases, and 9 bases had no gene match. Germline V gene data show CDR1 as PRHDT and CDR2 as FYEKMQ (reference sequence). This CDR3 has 16 amino acids. The chain's CDR3 is CASSSSGTGAGETQYF. The CDR3 DNA reads as TGTGCCAGCAGCTCTTCCGGGACAGGGGCCGGAGAGACCCAGTACTTC.

The chain recombines TRBV6-2 or TRBV6-3 with TRBJ2-1; D is uncertain. Germline V gene sequence: CDR1 MNHEY, CDR2 SVGEGT. This CDR3 comprises 13 residues. Trimming pared 2 bases from V and 4 bases from J, leaving 6 bases between. The CDR3 loop reads CASSYGQYNEQFF. DNA of the CDR3: TGTGCCAGCAGTTACGGTCAGTACAATGAGCAGTTCTTC.

The chain recombines TRBV2 with TRBJ2-1, with 8 bases lining up with TRBD1. V dropped 6 bases and J dropped 7; count of bases not matched to a gene: 8. CDR3 length equals 14 residues. Germline loops: CDR1 SNHLY, CDR2 FYNNEI. CDR3 DNA sequence: TGTGCCAGCAGCCCAAGGACAGGGAGGAATGAGCAGTTCTTC. Translating gives CASSPRTGRNEQFF.

The sample holds a few counts of this clonotype. The CDR3 sequence: CASSFRTSGSDTQYF. CDR3 sequence (DNA): TGTGCCAGCAGTTTTAGAACTAGCGGGAGCGATACGCAGTATTTT. V usage is TRBV12-3 or TRBV12-4 and J usage is TRBJ2-3; TRBD2 matches at 11 bases. This CDR3 region has 15 residues. V lost 3 bases to trimming and J lost 6 bases; unmatched junction nucleotides: 5.